Listed here are 5 T cell receptor beta chains from one sample, sequenced in a study of shared clonotypes between healthy human individuals. The method was immunoSEQ multiplex PCR; TCRdb's version includes in-frame clones alone and lacks a portion of them. The sample contains more than 2,000,000 clones, approximately 95% of which appear only once. What was sequenced was naive CD4+ T cells from PBMCs. Described subset: CD45RA+ positively selected. These receptors all stem from a man younger than 30 in good health. Some clones in this sample may be carry-over from other donors' samples.

The rearrangement links TRBV5-6 to TRBJ2-6; D gene uncertain. V dropped 2 bases and J dropped 0 bases, with 12 bases sitting between them. The germline V gene encodes CDR1 SGHDT and CDR2 YYEEEE. CDR3 size: 17 residues. The CDR3 sequence: CASSFLGWNSGANVLTF. As DNA, the CDR3 is TGTGCCAGCAGCTTTCTGGGGTGGAACTCTGGGGCCAACGTCCTGACTTTC.

The CDR3 loop is CASSLVGSPDTQYF. CDR3 in DNA: TGCGCCAGCAGCTTGGTGGGGAGTCCAGATACGCAGTATTTT. The chain couples TRBV5-1 to TRBJ2-3; weak D call: TRBD2 (5 bases). The V gene's germline CDR1 is SGHRS and CDR2 YFSETQ. V was clipped by 0 bases and J by 4 bases, with 9 bases between them. The CDR3 is 14 amino acids.

The chain uses TRBV5-1 and TRBJ2-7, with D maybe TRBD2 (6 bases). V shed 4 bases and J shed 7 bases, with 15 bases lying between them. Germline V gene sequence: CDR1 SGHRS, CDR2 YFSETQ. The CDR3 length is 13 residues. CDR3 in DNA: TGCGCCAGCAGCCGAACTAGCCCGGAGGAGCAGTACTTC. Protein product: CASSRTSPEEQYF. Supplemented by reference TRBV5-1 and TRBJ2-7, the full variable domain reads KAGVTQTPRYLIKTRGQQVTLSCSPISGHRSVSWYQQTPGQGLQFLFEYFSETQRNKGNFPGRFSGRQFSNSRSEMNVSTLELGDSALYLCASSRTSPEEQYFGPGTRLTVT.

The chain combines TRBV28 with TRBJ1-5; D not resolved. V was cut by 6 bases and J by 3 bases, with 15 bases left in between. The CDR3 is made up of 15 amino acids. Germline assignment: CDR1 MDHEN and CDR2 SYDVKM. The CDR3 loop is CASSKEVVPNQPQHF. In DNA, the CDR3 is TGTGCCAGCAGCAAGGAAGTAGTCCCCAATCAGCCCCAGCATTTT.

This clone has just one count. The V and J genes are TRBV6-5 and TRBJ2-2; D not resolved. The CDR3 covers 13 residues. Trimming took 9 bases from V and 5 from J, leaving 13 bases between them. Germline-derived CDR1 and CDR2 are MNHEY and SVGAGI. The CDR3 DNA reads TGTGCCAGTTCGCCCGATGGGACCGGGGAGCTGTTTTTT. Encoded protein: CASSPDGTGELFF.